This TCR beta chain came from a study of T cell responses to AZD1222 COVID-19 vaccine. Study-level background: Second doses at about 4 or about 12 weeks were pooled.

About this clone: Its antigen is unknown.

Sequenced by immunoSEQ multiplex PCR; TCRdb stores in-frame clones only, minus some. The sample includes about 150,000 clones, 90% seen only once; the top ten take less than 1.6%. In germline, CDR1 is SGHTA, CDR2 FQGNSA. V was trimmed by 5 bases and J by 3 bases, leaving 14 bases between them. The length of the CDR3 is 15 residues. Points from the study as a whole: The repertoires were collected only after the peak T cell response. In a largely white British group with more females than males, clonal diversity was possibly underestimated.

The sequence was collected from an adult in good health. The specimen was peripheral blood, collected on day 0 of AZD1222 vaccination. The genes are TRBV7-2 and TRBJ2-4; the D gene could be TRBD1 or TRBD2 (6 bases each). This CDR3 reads CASSPEGGVKNIQYF. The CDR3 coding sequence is TGTGCCAGCAGCCCCGAGGGGGGTGTCAAAAACATTCAGTACTTC.